This TCR beta chain was recovered during a study of blood T cell repertoires in COVID-19. Trimming pared 2 bases from V and 5 bases from J, leaving 15 bases between. This CDR3 has 15 amino acids. CDR1 and CDR2 (germline): MGHRA, YSYEKL. As originally analysed: Reference gene primer amplification gave estimated nucleated cell counts. The protocol was immunoSEQ multiplex PCR, while the TCRdb copy is restricted to in-frame clones and leaves out a portion. That table is the source of V, J and clone size, and D and trimming were worked out from the DNA. The sample has 95,000 to 110,000 clones; just over 85% are singletons.

Input material: peripheral blood. This TCR was sampled from a human donor in a cohort sampled during active COVID-19. V gene TRBV4-1 combines with J gene TRBJ1-1; D is possibly TRBD1 (5 bases). In nucleotides, the CDR3 is TGCGCCAGCAGCCAAAGAGATCAGGGAACAACTGAAGCTTTCTTT. Translating it yields CASSQRDQGTTEAFF.